The rows below give T cell receptor beta chains drawn from one sample of a study of blood T cells in healthy people across ages. MiXCR, applied by TCRdb to the 5' RACE reads, yields one record per CDR3 protein. The top ten hold 25% to 35% of the sample, which has about 830,000 distinct CDR3 sequences, roughly 60% seen once. The sample taken for sequencing was blood. The receptors come from a man between 25 and 39 years old in good health. Both conserved end residues are trimmed from each CDR3. The order of the fields is clone size, V gene, D gene, J gene, CDR3 protein. D genes are given only for firm matches. Some rows have no size entry. The others give once, few or many, or a class for an expanded clone.

.	TRBV9	.	TRBJ1-1	ASSADPGWNTEAF
once	TRBV9	.	.	ASSVAGGAATQY
.	TRBV7-2	.	TRBJ2-7	ASSLSGGRSNEQY
.	TRBV28	.	TRBJ2-1	ASSFKAPTVPF
once	TRBV30	.	TRBJ2-7	AWSSDLGPSYEQY
.	TRBV6-1	.	TRBJ2-1	AIGGETDEQF
few	TRBV6-5	.	TRBJ2-5	ASRGARHDRETQY
few	TRBV12-3/TRBV12-4	TRBD1	TRBJ2-7	ASSHRDRGIDEQY
.	TRBV6-4	TRBD2	TRBJ2-1	ASSCPTSGASYNEQF
.	TRBV7-8	.	TRBJ1-5	ASSLGVSWDQPQH
few	TRBV9	TRBD1	TRBJ2-1	ASSVWDRAENEQF
few	TRBV9	.	TRBJ1-2	ASSANRDPYGYT
few	TRBV4-2	.	TRBJ1-5	ASSQGEWQGNQPQH
.	TRBV7-2	.	TRBJ1-1	ASSLGDRQNTEAF
.	TRBV30	TRBD2	TRBJ2-1	AWSVTSGGGEQF
many	TRBV12-3/TRBV12-4	.	TRBJ2-1	ASRGWGHNEQF
.	TRBV2	.	TRBJ2-7	ASSTIERNSRVPYEQY
few	TRBV7-2	TRBD1	TRBJ1-2	ASSPGQGGDGYT
.	TRBV5-1	TRBD1	TRBJ2-1	ASSLGLWPGQGNEQF
.	TRBV6-1	.	TRBJ1-5	ATSEGVKNQPQH
once	TRBV28	.	TRBJ2-7	ASSLWAPGFTYYEQY
.	TRBV7-2	.	TRBJ1-2	ASSSDPSGRSPGYT
.	TRBV20-1	TRBD2	.	SAPSGGAYEQY
.	TRBV4-3	TRBD2	TRBJ2-7	ASSQVGTTYEQY
.	TRBV28	.	TRBJ2-7	ASSLYTGLVYEQY
.	TRBV6-1	.	TRBJ2-2	ASKLRAGELF
few	TRBV20-1	.	TRBJ2-5	SAWEDYLYQETQY
.	TRBV7-2	TRBD1	TRBJ2-7	ASTRYGGFPGQGSYEQY
once	TRBV7-2	TRBD1	TRBJ1-2	ASSLGWDRGAGYT
.	TRBV12-3/TRBV12-4	.	TRBJ2-5	ASSFVGGQETQY
.	TRBV29-1	.	TRBJ2-3	SVEGDRFTDTQY
once	TRBV9	TRBD1	TRBJ2-7	ASSVAYGQAYEQY
few	TRBV4-2	.	TRBJ2-3	ASSQEDSGGTDTQY
.	TRBV4-3	TRBD1	TRBJ2-3	ASSQTTGGKADTQY
few	TRBV28	.	TRBJ1-5	ASTPQGRRIQPQH
few	TRBV13	.	TRBJ2-3	ASLIGTHSTDTQY
.	TRBV29-1	.	TRBJ2-3	SVGREDTQY
.	TRBV6-5	TRBD1	TRBJ1-5	ASSYGQGRRGSNQPQH
few	TRBV6-2/TRBV6-3	TRBD2	TRBJ2-5	ASSYRSGDTETQY
.	TRBV4-2	TRBD1	TRBJ1-4	ASSLSEGQGGEKLF
.	TRBV15	.	TRBJ2-5	ATSGILGETQY
.	TRBV12-3/TRBV12-4	.	TRBJ1-5	ASSRASSNQPQH
.	TRBV5-1	TRBD2	TRBJ2-5	ASSTGLAGVQETQY
.	TRBV7-2	.	TRBJ1-1	ASSPVSGTSEAF
.	TRBV5-1	TRBD2	TRBJ2-3	ASSWGLAGTTDTQY
.	TRBV20-1	.	TRBJ1-5	SAGAGGQPQH
few	TRBV7-2	TRBD1	TRBJ2-3	ASSPDRGTQY
few	TRBV7-2	.	TRBJ1-1	ASSLTPSVTDTEAF
.	TRBV6-4	TRBD2	TRBJ2-1	ASSDSTSGGNGQF
few	TRBV2	TRBD2	TRBJ2-4	ASSLGLALAKNIQY
few	TRBV27	.	TRBJ2-7	ASSSYISYEQY
.	TRBV10-3	.	TRBJ2-1	AISEGQLNNEQF
.	TRBV9	TRBD1	TRBJ2-3	ASSAKITGGYTDTQY
.	TRBV11-3	TRBD2	TRBJ2-1	ASSQGLAGEDGEQF
.	TRBV20-1	.	TRBJ1-2	SADRDLSRGYT